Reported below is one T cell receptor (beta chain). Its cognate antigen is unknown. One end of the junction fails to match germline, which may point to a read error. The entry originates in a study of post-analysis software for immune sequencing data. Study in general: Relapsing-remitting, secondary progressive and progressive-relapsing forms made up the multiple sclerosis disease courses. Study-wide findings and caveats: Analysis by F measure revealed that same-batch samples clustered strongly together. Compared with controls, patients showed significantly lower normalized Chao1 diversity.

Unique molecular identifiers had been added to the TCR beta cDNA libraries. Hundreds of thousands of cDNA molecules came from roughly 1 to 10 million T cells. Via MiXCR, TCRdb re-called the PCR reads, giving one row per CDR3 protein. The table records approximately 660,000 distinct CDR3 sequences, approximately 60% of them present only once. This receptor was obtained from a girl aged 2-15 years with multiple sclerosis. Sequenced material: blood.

The CDR3 DNA sequence: TGTGCCAGCATCCGCAACGTGAACACCGAAGCTTTCTTT. Translating gives CASIRNVNTEAFF. This rearrangement joins TRBV7-9 to TRBJ1-1; no reliable D call. The germline CDR1 and CDR2 sequences are SEHNR and FQNEAQ (reference sequence). The CDR3 sequence is 13 residues long. Looking up the rest from reference TRBV7-9 and TRBJ1-1 gives the full variable domain: DTGVSQNPRHKITKRGQNVTFRCDPISEHNRLYWYRQTLGQGPEFLTYFQNEAQLEKSRLLSDRFSAERPKGSFSTLEIQRTEQGDSAMYLCASIRNVNTEAFFGQGTRLTVV.